The TCR beta chain under discussion was sequenced for a study of beta chain features in type 1 diabetes. Background on the study: The number of sorted cells examined across all samples was some 99 million. Whole-study results and caveats: Type 1 diabetes patients had moderately but significantly shorter TCRB CDR3s in all four CD4+ subsets. The naive, central memory and Treg TCRB repertoires of patients appeared to be more similar to one another than those of healthy donors.

In regard to this clone: No antigen is known for it.

V lost 4 bases, J lost 4 bases, and 14 bases lay in between. The CDR3 is 15 amino acids. The V gene's germline CDR1 is SGHTA and CDR2 FQGTGA. Investigators reverse transcribed all isolated RNA, so they sequenced expressed TCRB transcripts. Libraries were prepared by immunoSEQ multiplex PCR; TCRdb keeps only in-frame clonotypes and omits some of them. The data contain 300,000 to 450,000 clones, 10% to 15% of them seen just once; the ten biggest clones take up over 0.008%. The sequencing sample was made of naive CD4+ T cells from blood. This sequence was found in a woman younger than 30 with type 1 diabetes. The chain is built from TRBV7-3 and TRBJ2-1; tentative D call: TRBD1 (5 bases). CDR3 amino acids: CASSSISTEYNEQFF. The CDR3 nucleotides read TGTGCCAGCAGCTCGATTTCGACAGAATACAATGAGCAGTTCTTC.